Shown below are 29 T cell receptor beta chains from a single sample sequenced in a study of shared clonotypes between healthy human individuals. As defined, naive CD8 cells were CD45RO-negative and positively selected for CCR7, with terminally differentiated effector memory CD45RA+ cells excluded. Assay: immunoSEQ multiplex PCR; the TCRdb copy retains only in-frame clones and omits some. This repertoire shows fewer than 1 million clones, roughly 96% found once; its top ten account for under 0.3%. Sequenced material: naive CD8+ T cells sorted from blood. Source of these receptors: a man aged 25-45 years in good health.

This clone came up once. The J gene is TRBJ2-7, the V gene TRBV13, with D possibly being TRBD2 (5 bases). V was clipped by 0 bases and J by 6 bases, with 12 bases between them. CDR1 is PRHDT and CDR2 is FYEKMQ in the germline V gene (reference sequence). CDR3 size: 14 residues. CDR3 amino acids: CASSLGPSNLEQYF. CDR3 DNA: TGTGCCAGCAGCTTAGGGCCTAGCAATCTCGAGCAGTACTTC.

This rearrangement joins TRBV29-1 to TRBJ2-2; a possible D gene is TRBD1 (5 bases). Germline CDR1 and CDR2: SQVTM and ANQGSEA. Trimming pared 7 bases from V and 0 bases from J, leaving 15 bases between. This CDR3 is 15 amino acids long. Here the CDR3 reads CSAEGHESNTGELFF. The CDR3 nucleotides are TGCAGCGCCGAAGGACACGAATCGAACACCGGGGAGCTGTTTTTT.

The chain has TRBV7-8 and TRBJ2-7; tentative D call: TRBD2 (5 bases). The CDR3 has 15 amino acids. Trimming pared 3 bases from V and 2 bases from J, leaving 14 bases between. Germline CDR1 is SGHVS and CDR2 is FQNEAQ. This chain's CDR3 is CASSFGRWRAYEQYF. In nucleotides, the CDR3 is TGTGCCAGCAGCTTTGGGCGGTGGCGGGCCTACGAGCAGTACTTC.

This chain connects TRBV4-2 to TRBJ1-1; D is possibly TRBD1 (5 bases). The CDR3 length is 15 residues. In germline, CDR1 is LGHNA, CDR2 YNFKEQ. The germline V and J ends were trimmed by 0 bases and 4 bases, with 12 bases remaining between them. DNA of the CDR3: TGTGCCAGCAGCCAAGATCTGGGTGGGGGCACTGAAGCTTTCTTT. Its translation is CASSQDLGGGTEAFF.

This sequence joins TRBV25-1 and TRBJ1-2; possibly TRBD1 for D (5 bases). V dropped 6 bases and J dropped 3 bases, with 17 bases sitting between them. There are 15 residues in the CDR3. The germline V gene has CDR1 MGHDK and CDR2 SYGVNS. In DNA, the CDR3 is TGTGCCAGCAGCCGAGGGGCAAGTAACGACTATGGCTACACCTTC. Protein: CASSRGASNDYGYTF.

V is TRBV7-8 and J is TRBJ2-1, with D unclear. Per germline, CDR1 SGHVS and CDR2 FQNEAQ. The germline V and J ends were trimmed by 0 bases and 9 bases, with 12 bases remaining between them. The CDR3 extends over 14 amino acids. CDR3: CASSLATAGGEQFF. DNA for the CDR3: TGTGCCAGCAGCTTAGCCACAGCAGGCGGTGAGCAGTTCTTC.

The rearrangement uses TRBV2 and TRBJ2-7; the match to TRBD1 covers 7 bases. The CDR3 runs 11 residues. In germline, CDR1 is SNHLY, CDR2 FYNNEI. With V trimmed by 9 bases and J by 4 bases, 3 bases remained unmatched. CDR3 bases: TGTGCCAGAGCACAGGGGTACGAGCAGTACTTC. Translated, it gives CARAQGYEQYF.

The chain links TRBV4-1 to TRBJ1-2, with D hard to call. Germline loops: CDR1 MGHRA, CDR2 YSYEKL. V lost 4 bases, J lost 8 bases, and 14 bases lay in between. There are 13 residues in the CDR3. The CDR3 DNA is TGCGCCAGCAGCCTTGAGCTCCTAGAAGGCTACACCTTC. Its translation: CASSLELLEGYTF.

The chain carries TRBV7-9 and TRBJ2-1; D is unresolved. This CDR3 region has 14 residues. V was cut by 2 bases and J by 8 bases, with 13 bases left in between. The V gene's germline CDR1 is SEHNR and CDR2 FQNEAQ (reference sequence). CDR3 in amino acids: CASSLNPGVDEQFF. The CDR3 coding sequence is TGTGCCAGCAGCTTAAATCCTGGGGTCGATGAGCAGTTCTTC.

This chain joins TRBV13 and TRBJ2-7; the D gene is possibly TRBD1 (6 bases). V was pared by 3 bases and J by 4 bases, with 13 bases between. The CDR3 contains 14 residues. The V gene's germline CDR1 is PRHDT and CDR2 FYEKMQ (reference sequence). CDR3 in amino acids: CASSFLGARYEQYF. CDR3 DNA sequence: TGTGCCAGCAGCTTTCTGGGGGCGCGGTACGAGCAGTACTTC.

Remarks on this clone: Other DNA sequences of this sample code for an identical CDR3. This rearrangement joins TRBV9 to TRBJ2-5; possibly TRBD2 for D (6 bases). Germline CDR1 and CDR2: SGDLS and YYNGEE. V gave up 0 bases and J gave up 1 base, with 7 bases separating them. The CDR3 runs to 14 residues. This CDR3 is CASSVVGGQETQYF. As DNA, the CDR3 is TGTGCCAGCAGCGTAGTGGGGGGCCAAGAGACCCAGTACTTC.

The chain joins TRBV5-4 to TRBJ2-7; TRBD2 agrees at 8 bases. V lost 3 bases, J lost 3 bases, and 8 bases stayed unmatched. The CDR3 sequence is 15 residues long. The germline gives CDR1 SGHNT, CDR2 YYREEE (reference sequence). DNA for the CDR3: TGTGCCAGCAGCTCGCTCCGGGGGGGAATCTACGAGCAGTACTTC. This codes for CASSSLRGGIYEQYF.

CDR3 coding DNA: TGTGCCAGCAGCCCCTTTTTGGGTGGCCAACATGAGCAGTTCTTC. Protein: CASSPFLGGQHEQFF. The chain joins TRBV6-6 to TRBJ2-1; no definite D call. There are 15 residues in the CDR3. Trimming stripped 6 bases from V and 8 bases from J, with 20 bases between. The germline CDR1 and CDR2 sequences are MNHNY and SVGAGI (reference sequence).

The CDR3: CATIEWAKNIQYF. CDR3 DNA sequence: TGTGCCACTATAGAATGGGCCAAAAACATTCAGTACTTC. J is TRBJ2-4 and V is TRBV21-1; TRBD2, the D gene given by the table, was not confirmed from the DNA. TRBV21-1 is a listed pseudogene. The CDR3 length is 13 residues.

The chain employs TRBV6-5 and TRBJ2-3; no firm D call. The CDR3 contains 15 residues. Trimming left V 2 bases short and J 4 bases short, with 13 bases between. Germline V gene data show CDR1 as MNHEY and CDR2 as SVGAGI. For the CDR3, the DNA is TGTGCCAGCAGTTACACCCTTGAGAGCCCAGATACGCAGTATTTT. Translated, it gives CASSYTLESPDTQYF.

This chain connects TRBV5-4 to TRBJ2-5, with TRBD2 as a possible D gene (5 bases). Trimming removed 0 bases from V and 4 bases from J, with 13 bases in between. The CDR3 has 15 amino acids. The germline gives CDR1 SGHNT, CDR2 YYREEE (reference sequence). CDR3 residues: CASSLGWGAGETQYF. DNA for the CDR3: TGTGCCAGCAGCTTGGGCTGGGGTGCGGGAGAGACCCAGTACTTC.

Note on this clone: The sample has other DNA sequences that encode this CDR3 too. The V call is TRBV27, the J call TRBJ2-7; 7 bases map to TRBD2. The CDR3 length is 13 residues. CDR1 and CDR2 from the germline V gene are MNHEY and SMNVEV (reference sequence). The trim removed 5 bases at V and 5 bases at J, leaving 6 bases unmatched. The CDR3, as DNA: TGTGCCAGCAGTCGGGGGGAGCGTAACGAGCAGTACTTC. Protein product: CASSRGERNEQYF.

V gene TRBV6-5 combines with J gene TRBJ2-7, with TRBD1 identical over 7 bases. The CDR3 is 15 amino acids. The germline CDR1 and CDR2 sequences are MNHEY and SVGAGI. V gave up 2 bases and J gave up 2 bases; unmatched junction bases: 6. DNA for the CDR3: TGTGCCAGCAGTTACCCAGGGACAGAGACCTACGAGCAGTACTTC. Its translation: CASSYPGTETYEQYF.

This rearrangement joins TRBV28 to TRBJ2-7, with D unclear. The CDR3 length is 13 residues. Germline assignment: CDR1 MDHEN and CDR2 SYDVKM. The germline V and J ends were trimmed by 1 base and 2 bases, with 6 bases remaining between them. The CDR3 DNA reads as TGTGCCAGCAGTTTATACGGACCCTACGAGCAGTACTTC. Translation: CASSLYGPYEQYF.

The genes are TRBV7-9 and TRBJ2-1; D call uncertain. Trimming shortened V by 5 bases and J by 4 bases, and 6 bases separated the two germline ends. CDR1 is SEHNR and CDR2 is FQNEAQ in the germline V gene (reference sequence). The CDR3 length is 12 residues. CDR3 region: CASSPRYNEQFF. CDR3 DNA: TGTGCCAGCAGCCCCAGATACAATGAGCAGTTCTTC.

V and J are TRBV7-9 and TRBJ2-7; D is perhaps TRBD1 (6 bases). CDR1 is SEHNR, CDR2 FQNEAQ, per germline (reference sequence). Trimming took off 2 bases at V and 5 bases at J, with 13 bases between the two ends. The CDR3 consists of 14 residues. For the CDR3, the DNA is TGTGCCAGCAGCTTATCCCGACAGGCCCACGAGCAGTACTTC. Translating gives CASSLSRQAHEQYF.

The chain links TRBV7-9 to TRBJ2-2; D gene ambiguous. V shed 2 bases and J shed 7 bases, with 5 bases lying between them. Germline V gives CDR1 SEHNR, CDR2 FQNEAQ (reference sequence). This CDR3 contains 12 residues. The DNA of the CDR3 is TGTGCCAGCAGCTTAAGCTTCGGGGAGCTGTTTTTT. Encoded protein: CASSLSFGELFF.

The V call is TRBV27, the J call TRBJ2-7; TRBD1 matches at 9 bases. V was clipped by 6 bases and J by 1 base; unmatched bases: 4. Looked up from germline, CDR1 is MNHEY and CDR2 is SMNVEV (reference sequence). The CDR3 runs 14 residues. In DNA form, the CDR3 reads TGTGCCAGCAGGGGACAGGGAGGATCCTACGAGCAGTACTTC. It is translated as CASRGQGGSYEQYF.

This rearrangement joins TRBV9 to TRBJ1-4; D unresolved. V was cut by 1 base and J by 2 bases, with 18 bases left in between. This CDR3 is built from 18 residues. Germline CDR1 and CDR2: SGDLS and YYNGEE. The CDR3, as DNA: TGTGCCAGCAGCGTATCGGTGGCGGCGGCAGCTACTAATGAAAAACTGTTTTTT. It translates to CASSVSVAAAATNEKLFF.

This chain links TRBV9 with TRBJ2-1; 9 positions agree with TRBD1. Germline V CDR1 and CDR2: SGDLS, YYNGEE. Trimming took 4 bases from V and 5 from J; bases not matched to a gene: 7. The CDR3 contains 15 residues. The CDR3, as DNA: TGTGCCAGCAGCATCGGACAGGGGCCCGACAATGAGCAGTTCTTC. The encoded protein is CASSIGQGPDNEQFF.

This chain connects TRBV4-1 to TRBJ2-5, with D uncertain. Per the germline V gene, CDR1 is MGHRA and CDR2 is YSYEKL. The V and J ends lost 0 bases and 1 base respectively, with 9 bases between them. CDR3 length equals 15 residues. The CDR3 region is CASSQDVDSQETQYF. The CDR3 DNA sequence: TGCGCCAGCAGCCAAGATGTCGACTCCCAAGAGACCCAGTACTTC.

The chain couples TRBV6-1 to TRBJ2-1; perhaps TRBD1 as D (6 bases). There are 10 residues in the CDR3. The germline V and J ends were trimmed by 10 bases and 10 bases, with 11 bases remaining between them. Germline-derived CDR1 and CDR2 are MNHNS and SASEGT. The CDR3 sequence is CATSGDEQFF. CDR3 DNA: TGTGCCACTTCAGGGGACGAGCAGTTCTTC.

The rearrangement uses TRBV7-9 and TRBJ2-7; D not certain. CDR1 and CDR2 (germline): SEHNR, FQNEAQ (reference sequence). Between the trimmed V and J ends, which lost 4 bases and 5 bases, there was a span of 12 bases. CDR3 length: 13 residues. For the CDR3, the DNA is TGTGCCAGCAGCTCCAGATTCACCCACGAGCAGTACTTC. Translation: CASSSRFTHEQYF.

This sequence joins TRBV10-2 and TRBJ2-7; TRBD2 aligns across 14 bases. J was trimmed by 3 bases and V by 0 bases; bases with no gene match: 4. This CDR3 comprises 17 residues. Germline V gene data show CDR1 as WSHSY and CDR2 as SAAADI. The CDR3 coding sequence is TGCGCCAGCAGTGAGTCGGGACTAGCGGGAGAAGGCTACGAGCAGTACTTC. Translating it yields CASSESGLAGEGYEQYF.